Listed below are T cell receptor beta chains from one sample, sequenced in a study of OX40 agonist ivuxolimab in advanced cancers. Method: immunoSEQ multiplex PCR; TCRdb's copy keeps in-frame clones and lacks some. The data contain around 63,000 clones, around 87% of them singletons. Material: CD4+ or CD8+ T cells sorted from blood, obtained in a trial of the OX40 agonist ivuxolimab. The receptors were gathered from an adult with an advanced solid tumor such as melanoma, head and neck, liver or kidney cancer. Each CDR3 is given with its conserved first and last residue. The D gene is left open where the match is weak. Rows may omit the clone size; those that give it use once, few, many or a size class.

TGTGCCAGCAGCAAGGGACAGGGGTCGGTTGGCTACACCTTC	CASSKGQGSVGYTF	TRBJ1-2	-	-	TRBV21-1
TGTGCCAGCAGCGACCTGTCTACCTCCGGGGAAAAACTGTTTTTT	CASSDLSTSGEKLFF	TRBJ1-4	-	-	TRBV9
TGTGCCAGCAGCCCCTCTTCCGGGACTAGCGGAAATTACGAGCAGTACTTC	CASSPSSGTSGNYEQYF	TRBJ2-7	-	TRBD2	TRBV9
TGTGCCAGCAGCCCCCGACAGGAGAGTCAGCCCCAGCATTTT	CASSPRQESQPQHF	TRBJ1-5	few	-	TRBV6-6
TGTGCCAGTAGTAGGGGACTAGCGGGATATACAGATACGCAGTATTTT	CASSRGLAGYTDTQYF	TRBJ2-3	-	TRBD2	TRBV19
TGTGCCAGTAGTGGGACCGGGACAGGGGGCCATTATAATTCACCCCTCCACTTT	CASSGTGTGGHYNSPLHF	TRBJ1-6	-	TRBD1	TRBV19
TGTGCCAGCAGTCCGCCGAGGGGGGATCAGCCCCAGCATTTT	CASSPPRGDQPQHF	TRBJ1-5	-	-	TRBV2
TGTGCCAGCAGTTTAAGAAGGGATGGAAACACCATATATTTT	CASSLRRDGNTIYF	TRBJ1-3	-	-	TRBV27
TGTGCCAGCAGGGAGGGTTCAGAGACCCAGTACTTC	CASREGSETQYF	TRBJ2-5	-	-	TRBV6-1
TGTGCCAGCAGCACTACTAGCGCGGTGTACGAGCAGTACTTC	CASSTTSAVYEQYF	TRBJ2-7	-	TRBD2	TRBV27
TGTGCCAGCAGCAGATTCGGGACAAATCAAGAGACCCAGTACTTC	CASSRFGTNQETQYF	TRBJ2-5	-	-	TRBV7-2
TGTGCCAGCAGTAGTTTCGCGGGAGGCGAGCAGTACTTC	CASSSFAGGEQYF	TRBJ2-7	-	TRBD2	TRBV7-6
TGTGCCAGCAGCTTGGGGCCGAGCACTGAAGCTTTCTTT	CASSLGPSTEAFF	TRBJ1-1	-	-	TRBV5-5
TGTGCCAGCAGCCAAGACCCGTCTTGGGGTGAGCAGTTCTTC	CASSQDPSWGEQFF	TRBJ2-1	few	-	TRBV4-2
TGTGCCACCATACAGGGGGCAGGGGAGACCCAGTACTTC	CATIQGAGETQYF	TRBJ2-5	-	TRBD1	TRBV10-3
TGTGCCAGCAGCTTGGGGGGGCGGGAGAGACTCGGTGAGCAGTTCTTC	CASSLGGRERLGEQFF	TRBJ2-1	-	-	TRBV5-4
TGTGCCAGCAGCTTAGGTGGATTAGGGTACGAGCAGTACTTC	CASSLGGLGYEQYF	TRBJ2-7	-	-	TRBV11-1
TGCGCCAGCAGCTTGTCCCTGGGGCAGCCCCAGCATTTT	CASSLSLGQPQHF	TRBJ1-5	-	-	TRBV5-1
TGTGCCAGTAGTATTAAGGGACTCTACCTAGCCAAAAACATTCAGTACTTC	CASSIKGLYLAKNIQYF	TRBJ2-4	few	-	TRBV19
TGTGCTAGTGGTTTGGGGGCCCCAGGGGATGATACGCAGTATTTT	CASGLGAPGDDTQYF	TRBJ2-3	-	-	TRBV12-5
TGTGCCATCAGAGGGACAGGGACCTACAATGAGCAGTTCTTC	CAIRGTGTYNEQFF	TRBJ2-1	once	TRBD1	TRBV10-3
TGTGCCAGCTCACCACCATCACAGGGGGCGACTGAGCAGTACTTC	CASSPPSQGATEQYF	TRBJ2-7	-	TRBD1	TRBV18
TGTGCCAGCAGCTTCCTCAGGGACGGACAAGAGACCCAGTACTTC	CASSFLRDGQETQYF	TRBJ2-5	-	-	TRBV7-9
TGTGCCAGCAAGGGACAAGACCAGCCCCAGCATTTT	CASKGQDQPQHF	TRBJ1-5	-	-	TRBV27